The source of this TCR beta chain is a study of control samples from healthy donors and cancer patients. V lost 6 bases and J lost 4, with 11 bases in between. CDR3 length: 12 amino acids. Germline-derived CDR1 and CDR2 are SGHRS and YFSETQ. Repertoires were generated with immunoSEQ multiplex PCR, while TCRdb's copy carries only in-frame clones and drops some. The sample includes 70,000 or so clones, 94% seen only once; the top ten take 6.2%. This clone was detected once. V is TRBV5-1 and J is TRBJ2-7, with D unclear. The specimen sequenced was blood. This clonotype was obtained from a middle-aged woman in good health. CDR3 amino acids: CASTSGDYEQYF. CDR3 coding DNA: TGCGCCAGCACCTCCGGAGATTACGAGCAGTACTTC. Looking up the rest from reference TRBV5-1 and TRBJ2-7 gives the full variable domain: KAGVTQTPRYLIKTRGQQVTLSCSPISGHRSVSWYQQTPGQGLQFLFEYFSETQRNKGNFPGRFSGRQFSNSRSEMNVSTLELGDSALYLCASTSGDYEQYFGPGTRLTVT.